The clone carrying this T cell receptor beta chain has only a few counts. Its antigen is as yet unknown. The data are from a study of T-cell memory formation after mild COVID-19. As for the study in general: Most TCR clusters belonged to a single donor.

CDR1 is KGHSH, CDR2 LQKENI, per germline. Trimming stripped 1 base from V and 2 bases from J, with 10 bases between. This CDR3 spans 15 amino acids. Study conclusions and caveats: Day 15 to 85 contracting clones showed balanced CD4/CD8; day 15 to 37 expanders favored CD4+. Proof of SARS-CoV-2 specificity was absent for the second-wave clones that crested on day 37.

5'RACE primed from the constant segment yielded TCR alpha and TCR beta cDNA libraries bearing sample barcodes and UMIs. MiXCR was run by TCRdb on the 5' RACE reads, yielding one entry per CDR3 protein. Of 200,000 to 300,000 distinct CDR3 sequences in the sample, around 17% were seen once. V gene TRBV18 combines with J gene TRBJ2-3, with D possibly TRBD1 on 6 matching bases. Sequences were obtained from PBMCs or a T cell subset sorted from them (not recorded which). The TCR sequence derives from a man aged 18 to 29 who had mild COVID-19 (a few samples of this study predate the infection). Cell type and time point are not known. CDR3 DNA: TGTGCCAGCTCACCACAGGGGGACCCCACAGATACGCAGTATTTT. Amino acid sequence: CASSPQGDPTDTQYF.